Presented here are 16 T cell receptor beta chains from one specimen sequenced in a study of Graves' ophthalmopathy and Graves' hyperthyroidism. From RNA, the CDR3 regions of TCR beta chains were amplified and sequenced. HTBI primers served in a first-round RT-PCR, which a second-round multiplex PCR followed. TCRdb ran MiXCR on the multiplex PCR reads and lists one entry per CDR3 protein. In the table there are hundreds of thousands of distinct CDR3 sequences, roughly 21% of which are singletons. The sample consisted of peripheral blood. These receptors originate from a woman aged 18 to 35 with stable Graves' hyperthyroidism.

This clonotype was seen a handful of times. J is TRBJ2-5 and V is TRBV12-5, with TRBD2 matching over 10 bases. Germline V gene sequence: CDR1 LGHNT, CDR2 FRNRAP. There are 16 residues in the CDR3. Losses at the gene ends were 5 bases for V and 2 bases for J; bases not matched to a gene: 8. For the CDR3, the DNA is TGTGCTAGTGGTGCCATACTAGCGGGGACTCAAGAGACCCAGTACTTC. Amino acid sequence: CASGAILAGTQETQYF.

The chain employs TRBV12-3 or TRBV12-4 and TRBJ1-1; no reliable D call. V lost 2 bases and J lost 0, with 7 bases in between. The CDR3 is made up of 14 amino acids. CDR3 DNA sequence: TGTGCCAGCAGTTTAACCACAGTGAACACTGAAGCTTTCTTT. It is translated as CASSLTTVNTEAFF.

This clonotype appeared many times. At one end, the junction sequence differs from germline, possibly due to a read error. This chain joins TRBV29-1 and TRBJ2-7; 10 positions agree with TRBD1. The length of the CDR3 is 13 residues. In germline, CDR1 is SQVTM, CDR2 ANQGSEA. The CDR3 bases are TGCAGCGCCGCCCGGGACAGGGGCTACGAGCAGCACTTC. Protein sequence: CSAARDRGYEQHF.

Many counts were recorded for this clonotype. The V and J genes are TRBV19 and TRBJ1-2; D not certain. This CDR3 comprises 16 residues. Looked up from germline, CDR1 is LNHDA and CDR2 is SQIVND (reference sequence). The V and J ends lost 3 bases and 5 bases respectively, with 19 bases between them. The chain's CDR3 is CASSIGPRGRLYGYTF. CDR3 in DNA: TGTGCCAGTAGTATCGGCCCTCGTGGCAGACTATATGGCTACACCTTC.

This clonotype was detected only once. The chain combines TRBV12-3 or TRBV12-4 with TRBJ2-4, with TRBD2 identical over 7 bases. J was trimmed by 0 bases and V by 6 bases; bases with no gene match: 5. The CDR3 is 15 amino acids. The DNA of the CDR3 is TGTGCCAGCAGGATAGCGGGTCTAGCCAAAAACATTCAGTACTTC. It specifies CASRIAGLAKNIQYF.

The chain links TRBV13 to TRBJ2-5; weak D call: TRBD1 (6 bases). Germline assignment: CDR1 PRHDT and CDR2 FYEKMQ (reference sequence). The CDR3 is 12 residues long. Trimming removed 1 base at V and 10 bases at J, with 10 bases between. CDR3 protein: CASSLEQGDQYF. The DNA for the CDR3 is TGTGCCAGCAGCTTAGAACAGGGAGACCAGTACTTC.

This clonotype was recorded many times. The V and J genes are TRBV6-5 and TRBJ1-1, with no clear D. From germline, CDR1 is MNHEY and CDR2 SVGAGI. Trimming took 2 bases from V and 6 from J, leaving 16 bases between them. This CDR3 has 15 residues. The CDR3 DNA follows: TGTGCCAGCAGTTACATTGGCTTCCTGGGCGCTGAAGCTTTCTTT. Residues: CASSYIGFLGAEAFF.

This clonotype was detected many times. J is TRBJ2-2 and V is TRBV15, with no clear D. The CDR3 spans 14 residues. The germline V gene has CDR1 LNHNV and CDR2 YYDKDF (reference sequence). Trimming shortened V by 0 bases and J by 8 bases, and 10 bases separated the two germline ends. CDR3 sequence reads: CATSRDLYRGELFF. The CDR3 region has the DNA TGTGCCACCAGCAGAGATCTGTATAGGGGGGAGCTGTTTTTT.

This clonotype has a count of ten or more. The chain employs TRBV5-1 and TRBJ2-2; TRBD1 matches at 9 bases. V was pared by 2 bases and J by 4 bases, with 0 bases of the junction left unmatched. This CDR3 has 14 residues. Germline V gene lookup returns CDR1 SGHRS and CDR2 YFSETQ. The CDR3 DNA sequence: TGCGCCAGCAGCTTACAGGGGGCCACCGGGGAGCTGTTTTTT. Encoded protein: CASSLQGATGELFF.

A few counts support this clonotype. The rearrangement uses TRBV28 and TRBJ2-2; TRBD1 matches 7 bases. Per the germline V gene, CDR1 is MDHEN and CDR2 is SYDVKM. The CDR3 totals 16 residues. With 5 bases clipped from V and 8 bases from J, the junction kept 14 bases outside the gene matches. The CDR3 reads CASSEPGQSIRGELFF. For the CDR3, the DNA is TGTGCCAGCAGTGAACCGGGACAGAGCATTCGGGGGGAGCTGTTTTTT.

This clonotype showed up many times. The V gene is TRBV20-1, the J gene TRBJ1-6; perhaps TRBD1 as D (5 bases). V lost 7 bases, J lost 0 bases, and 13 bases lay in between. Germline assignment: CDR1 DFQATT and CDR2 SNEGSKA (reference sequence). The CDR3 spans 15 residues. CDR3: CSVERGDSYNSPLHF. The CDR3 bases are TGCAGTGTGGAGAGGGGAGACTCCTATAATTCACCCCTCCACTTT.

The table lists this clonotype with many counts. The chain couples TRBV7-3 to TRBJ2-7; D is undetermined. This CDR3 contains 15 residues. From germline, CDR1 is SGHTA and CDR2 FQGTGA. Trimming pared 5 bases from V and 0 bases from J, leaving 14 bases between. The CDR3 loop is CASSLLPGFSYEQYF. For the CDR3, the DNA is TGTGCCAGCAGCCTCCTCCCGGGTTTCTCCTACGAGCAGTACTTC.

The rearrangement links TRBV28 to TRBJ1-2; tentatively, D is TRBD1 (6 bases). In germline, CDR1 is MDHEN, CDR2 SYDVKM. V was pared by 8 bases and J by 1 base, with 11 bases between. CDR3 length: 13 amino acids. The CDR3 nucleotides are TGTGCCAGCTTTCGGGGGCTTAACTATGGCTACACCTTC. Translating it yields CASFRGLNYGYTF.

This clonotype was counted many times. The CDR3 DNA reads as TGTGCCAGTATACTACTTAGCCGCGACGAGCAGTACTTC. Translated: CASILLSRDEQYF. The rearrangement links TRBV19 to TRBJ2-7; D not resolved. CDR1 LNHDA and CDR2 SQIVND come from the germline V gene (reference sequence). The germline V and J ends were trimmed by 7 bases and 5 bases, with 15 bases remaining between them. The CDR3 spans 13 residues.

Comments on this clonotype: A much larger clone sits a single nucleotide away, making a read error possible. The J gene is TRBJ1-6, the V gene TRBV5-1; D is uncertain. The CDR3 has 17 amino acids. CDR1 and CDR2 (germline): SGHRS, YFSETQ. The CDR3 loop reads CASSLDLSPGLGSHLHF. The CDR3 coding sequence is TGCGCCAGCAGCTTGGATCTTAGTCCGGGTCTTGGTTCACACCTCCACTTT.

This chain links TRBV27 with TRBJ1-5, with unresolved D. The CDR3 consists of 14 residues. Trimming stripped 5 bases from V and 3 bases from J, with 11 bases between. Germline loops: CDR1 MNHEY, CDR2 SMNVEV (reference sequence). The CDR3 sequence is CASSQSDANQPQHF. Written as DNA, the CDR3 is TGTGCCAGCAGTCAGAGTGATGCCAATCAGCCCCAGCATTTT.